This record concerns one TCR beta chain sequence. The antigen is undetermined. Using its own MiXCR run on the reads, TCRdb lists one record per CDR3 protein. Here the sample spans some 350,000 distinct CDR3 sequences, 25% to 30% being singletons. The entry originates in a study of T cell repertoires in cytomegalovirus infection. Germline loops: CDR1 SGHVS, CDR2 FNYEAQ. The V gene lost 5 bases and the J gene lost 2 bases, with 10 bases spanning the gap. This CDR3 spans 13 amino acids. The genes are TRBV7-6 and TRBJ2-7; D not certain. The TCR originated in a human donor in good health (CMV status not recorded). Some clones in this sample may be carry-over from other donors' samples. The sequenced sample was cultured PBMCs, obtained from culture after CMV antigen stimulation. This chain's CDR3 is CASSPASAYEQYF. The DNA for the CDR3 is TGTGCCAGCAGCCCCGCCTCCGCCTACGAGCAGTACTTC.